This T cell receptor beta chain was recovered during a study of cytomegalovirus exposure and HLA in healthy donors. On this clone: Its target is unknown.

Findings of the study overall: In a later analysis, HLA-associated beta chains showed higher expansion and lower generation probabilities than comparable chains. Upon later analysis, TCR association rates were observed to vary by HLA locus, being highest for DRB1 and lowest for HLA-C.

Both 60 Vbeta primers and 13 Jbeta primers went into the PCR. Libraries were prepared by immunoSEQ multiplex PCR; TCRdb keeps only in-frame clonotypes and omits some of them. Of approximately 100,000 clones listed, approximately 72% were seen once; the top ten hold roughly 11%. Trimming cost V 6 bases and J 3 bases; bases outside gene matches: 6. The CDR3 is made up of 14 amino acids. Germline V gene data show CDR1 as MNHEY and CDR2 as SVGAGI. Input material: PBMCs. The chain carries TRBV6-5 and TRBJ1-1; 8 bases match TRBD1. The sequence was obtained from a man in his late teens or twenties in good health and CMV-seropositive. CDR3 DNA sequence: TGTGCCAGCAGAAACAGGGGGTTTGACACTGAAGCTTTCTTT. Translating it yields CASRNRGFDTEAFF.